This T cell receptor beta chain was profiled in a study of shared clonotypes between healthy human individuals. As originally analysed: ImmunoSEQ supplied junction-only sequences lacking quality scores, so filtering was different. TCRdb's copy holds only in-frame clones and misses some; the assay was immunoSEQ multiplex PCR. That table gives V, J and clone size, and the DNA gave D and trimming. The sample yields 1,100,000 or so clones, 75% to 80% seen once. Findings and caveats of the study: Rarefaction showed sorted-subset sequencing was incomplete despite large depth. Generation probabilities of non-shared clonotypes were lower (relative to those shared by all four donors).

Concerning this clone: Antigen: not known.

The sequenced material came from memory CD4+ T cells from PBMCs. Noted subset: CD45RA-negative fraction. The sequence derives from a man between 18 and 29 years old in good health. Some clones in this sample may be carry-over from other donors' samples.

CDR3 protein: CASSSIDFNTEAFF. The DNA of the CDR3 is TGCGCCAGCAGCTCCATCGATTTTAACACTGAAGCTTTCTTT. The rearrangement links TRBV5-1 to TRBJ1-1, with D unclear. The CDR3 is made up of 14 amino acids. V was trimmed by 3 bases and J by 2 bases, leaving 11 bases between them. Per germline, CDR1 SGHRS and CDR2 YFSETQ.